Described below is a single T cell receptor (beta chain) sequence and its context. Its target is not known. The data belong to a study of cytomegalovirus exposure and HLA in healthy donors. Points from the study as a whole: As a later analysis showed, a missense DCLRE1C variant was linked to trimming of TCR beta V- and J-genes. The records held CMV serostatus as the only immune exposure information.

This CDR3 has 14 residues. Trimming left V 2 bases short and J 2 bases short, with 11 bases between. Per germline, CDR1 SGHTS and CDR2 YDEGEE. PCR employed 60 Vbeta and 13 Jbeta primers. Per the original data handling: Later work found around 80 million unique TCR beta chains, with approximately 12 million shared. Sequencing used immunoSEQ multiplex PCR; TCRdb keeps in-frame clones, though not all of them. V and J calls and clone size come straight from that table; D and trimming were deduced from the DNA. Seen here are about 160,000 clones, 70% to 85% observed once, and the top ten hold 2.1%. Specimen: PBMCs. The source is a man aged 35-49 years in good health and CMV-seronegative. The chain links TRBV5-8 to TRBJ2-7, with D unclear. CDR3 nucleotides: TGTGCCAGCAGCTTTCCAAACAGCCCCTACGAGCAGTACTTC. It translates to CASSFPNSPYEQYF.